This TCR beta chain came from a study of blood T cell repertoires in COVID-19. The table came from immunoSEQ multiplex PCR; TCRdb's copy has only in-frame clones and leaves some out. The sample has approximately 140,000 clones; about 88% are singletons. Germline V gene data show CDR1 as SQVTM and CDR2 as ANQGSEA. Between the trimmed V and J ends, which lost 4 bases and 0 bases, there was a span of 12 bases. This CDR3 has 14 residues. Material for sequencing was peripheral blood. The chain combines TRBV29-1 with TRBJ1-2; tentative D call: TRBD1 (6 bases). This sequence was found in an elderly woman with acute or convalescent COVID-19. CDR3 region: CSVGGGQPNYGYTF. CDR3 DNA: TGCAGCGTTGGTGGTGGACAGCCTAACTATGGCTACACCTTC.